These 12 T cell receptor beta chains were sequenced from one sample in a study of shared clonotypes between healthy human individuals. Libraries were prepared by immunoSEQ multiplex PCR; TCRdb keeps only in-frame clonotypes and omits some of them. Of roughly 510,000 clones detected, 75% to 80% appear once; the ten largest clones hold approximately 12%. The sample consisted of PBMCs. The receptors were sampled from a woman between 40 and 50 years old in good health. Some clones in this sample may be carry-over from other donors' samples.

The chain carries TRBV19 and TRBJ1-3; a weak D match, TRBD1 (5 bases). The CDR3 spans 15 residues. Trimming shortened V by 6 bases and J by 0 bases, and 12 bases separated the two germline ends. Germline V gene data show CDR1 as LNHDA and CDR2 as SQIVND (reference sequence). The CDR3 DNA follows: TGTGCCAGTAGGAGTGACAGTCTCTCTGGAAACACCATATATTTT. This translates into CASRSDSLSGNTIYF.

The gene calls are TRBV5-1 and TRBJ2-1, with D possibly TRBD2 on 5 matching bases. The CDR3 is 16 amino acids. Germline CDR1 reads SGHRS; CDR2 reads YFSETQ. V shed 0 bases and J shed 0 bases, with 10 bases lying between them. DNA for the CDR3: TGCGCCAGCAGCTTGGGACTACAGCACTCCTACAATGAGCAGTTCTTC. It encodes CASSLGLQHSYNEQFF.

Worth noting for this clone: Other nucleotide sequences in the sample specify the same CDR3. This sequence joins TRBV11-2 and TRBJ2-3; no definite D call. V was cut by 0 bases and J by 2 bases, with 3 bases left in between. This CDR3 spans 13 amino acids. In germline, CDR1 is SGHAT, CDR2 FQNNGV. The CDR3 here is CASSLDPTDTQYF. The CDR3 DNA sequence: TGTGCCAGCAGCTTAGATCCCACAGATACGCAGTATTTT. The variable domain in full, with the rest retrieved from reference TRBV11-2 and TRBJ2-3, is EAGVAQSPRYKIIEKRQSVAFWCNPISGHATLYWYQQILGQGPKLLIQFQNNGVVDDSQLPKDRFSAERLKGVDSTLKIQPAKLEDSAVYLCASSLDPTDTQYFGPGTRLTVL.

V usage is TRBV29-1 and J usage is TRBJ2-5, with 13 bases lining up with TRBD2. The CDR3 runs to 15 residues. Germline CDR1 reads SQVTM; CDR2 reads ANQGSEA. V trimming: 5 bases; J trimming: 5 bases; junction bases outside the gene matches: 8. CDR3 protein: CSVFGLAGAGETQYF. The CDR3, as DNA: TGCAGCGTTTTCGGACTAGCGGGAGCGGGTGAGACCCAGTACTTC.

The chain uses TRBV10-3 and TRBJ2-1; D may match TRBD1 or TRBD2 (5 bases each). Germline V gene data show CDR1 as ENHRY and CDR2 as SYGVKD. The V and J ends lost 1 base and 4 bases respectively, with 11 bases between them. This CDR3 comprises 15 residues. CDR3 nucleotide sequence: TGTGCCATCAGTGAGTTAAGCGGACAATACAATGAGCAGTTCTTC. Translation gives CAISELSGQYNEQFF.

This clone has only one observation. The J gene is TRBJ2-7, the V gene TRBV7-9; D call uncertain. V lost 4 bases to trimming and J lost 13 bases, with 20 bases between them. The CDR3 extends over 13 amino acids. The germline V gene has CDR1 SEHNR and CDR2 FQNEAQ (reference sequence). CDR3 sequence (DNA): TGTGCCAGCAGCTCCCTCTCCGACACTATTGTCTACTTC. This gives the protein CASSSLSDTIVYF.

The chain recombines TRBV4-1 with TRBJ1-4, with D unclear. The V gene lost 0 bases and the J gene lost 5 bases, with 10 bases spanning the gap. Germline lookup yields CDR1 MGHRA and CDR2 YSYEKL. CDR3 length: 15 amino acids. CDR3 region: CASSQEWGENEKLFF. In DNA form, the CDR3 reads TGCGCCAGCAGCCAAGAATGGGGAGAGAATGAAAAACTGTTTTTT.

V is TRBV7-2 and J is TRBJ2-3; D unresolved. This CDR3 has 14 residues. V was pared by 1 base and J by 5 bases, with 10 bases between. From germline, CDR1 is SGHTA and CDR2 FQGNSA. The CDR3 DNA reads TGTGCCAGCAGCTTAGGGGCGATGGGAGATACGCAGTATTTT. Translation: CASSLGAMGDTQYF.

To note about this clone: A far larger clone is one nucleotide away, so this likely arose from a read error. Other DNA sequences in the sample encode the same CDR3. CDR3 in amino acids: CATSREGGSSYEQYF. The CDR3 DNA reads TGTGCCACCAGCAGAGAGGGAGGGAGCTCCTACGAGCAGTATTTC. The chain joins TRBV15 to TRBJ2-7; 7 bases agree with TRBD2. The CDR3 runs 15 residues. Germline V gene sequence: CDR1 LNHNV, CDR2 YYDKDF (reference sequence).

The chain combines TRBV19 with TRBJ1-5; the D is unclear. CDR1 and CDR2 from the germline V gene are LNHDA and SQIVND (reference sequence). V lost 4 bases and J 0 bases, leaving 7 bases between the germline ends. There are 14 residues in the CDR3. The CDR3 bases are TGTGCCAGTAGTACGGACCCTAGCAATCAGCCCCAGCATTTT. Its protein product is CASSTDPSNQPQHF. Drawing the rest from reference TRBV19 and TRBJ1-5, the complete variable domain is DGGITQSPKYLFRKEGQNVTLSCEQNLNHDAMYWYRQDPGQGLRLIYYSQIVNDFQKGDIAEGYSVSREKKESFPLTVTSAQKNPTAFYLCASSTDPSNQPQHFGDGTRLSIL.

This clone has a count of ten or more. The chain joins TRBV4-3 to TRBJ1-2, with D tentatively TRBD1 (5 bases). Trimming stripped 3 bases from V and 6 bases from J, with 8 bases between. The CDR3 length is 12 residues. The germline gives CDR1 LGHNA, CDR2 YSLEER. CDR3 loop: CASSQRGDGYTF. The CDR3 DNA is TGCGCCAGCAGCCAGAGAGGGGATGGCTACACCTTC.

The V and J genes are TRBV30 and TRBJ1-2; 9 positions match TRBD1. The germline V gene has CDR1 GTSNPN and CDR2 SVGIG (reference sequence). With V trimmed by 8 bases and J by 1 base, 5 bases remained unmatched. The CDR3 totals 13 residues. CDR3 sequence reads: CAARQGGNYGYTF. The CDR3 nucleotides are TGTGCCGCGAGACAGGGGGGTAACTATGGCTACACCTTC.